Following are 17 T cell receptor beta chains from one sample sequenced in a study of response to subunit inactivated influenza vaccine. TCRdb used MiXCR to reprocess the RT-PCR reads, holding one entry per CDR3 protein. Among around 490,000 distinct CDR3 sequences listed, 7.5% to 8.5% were seen once. The sequencing used PBMCs from blood, collected roughly 24 months after vaccination. The receptors originated from a man aged 45 to 70 who received an inactivated influenza vaccine.

This clonotype was counted ten times or more. The rearrangement links TRBV12-3 or TRBV12-4 to TRBJ1-1, with 10 bases aligning to TRBD1. With V trimmed by 5 bases and J by 5 bases, 23 bases remained unmatched. The CDR3 has 20 amino acids. The CDR3 DNA is TGTGCCAGCAGTGCTGGGGGTTTGGACAGGGGGATTTGGAGGAGGACTGAAGCTTTCTTT. Translation gives CASSAGGLDRGIWRRTEAFF.

The chain carries TRBV28 and TRBJ1-5; possible D gene TRBD1, 5 bases. There are 16 residues in the CDR3. The germline V gene has CDR1 MDHEN and CDR2 SYDVKM. Trimming shortened V by 7 bases and J by 0 bases, and 16 bases separated the two germline ends. CDR3 in amino acids: CASIATGGHSNQPQHF. CDR3 DNA: TGTGCCAGCATCGCTACAGGCGGGCATAGCAATCAGCCCCAGCATTTT.

This clonotype has more than one count but fewer than ten. The J gene is TRBJ2-2, the V gene TRBV7-9; D gene ambiguous. The germline V and J ends were trimmed by 5 bases and 7 bases, with 17 bases remaining between them. The CDR3 runs to 15 residues. Germline CDR1 is SEHNR and CDR2 is FQNEAQ (reference sequence). Written as DNA, the CDR3 is TGTGCCAGCAGCACCAAGGGATCCCGTAGCGGGGAGCTGTTTTTT. This encodes CASSTKGSRSGELFF.

The rearrangement joins TRBV20-1 to TRBJ2-3; 7 bases agree with TRBD2. Germline V gene sequence: CDR1 DFQATT, CDR2 SNEGSKA (reference sequence). V lost 5 bases and J lost 1; bases outside the gene matches: 3. There are 13 residues in the CDR3. CDR3 residues: CSAWEGGTDTQYF. In DNA form, the CDR3 reads TGCAGTGCTTGGGAGGGCGGCACAGATACGCAGTATTTT.

J is TRBJ2-1 and V is TRBV14; 13 bases line up with TRBD2. Germline CDR1 reads SGHDN; CDR2 reads FVKESK. The V and J ends lost 3 bases and 12 bases, in that order; junction bases with no gene match: 8. The CDR3 consists of 15 residues. CDR3 coding DNA: TGTGCCAGCAGCCATACTAGCGGGGGGGCAAGCTTGCAGTTCTTC. Amino acids: CASSHTSGGASLQFF.

In this sample, this clonotype turned up many times. The junction does not match germline at one end; this may be a read error. CDR3 in amino acids: CASSTSSGTIRNDF. The CDR3 region has the DNA TGTGCCAGCAGTACCTCTTCCGGGACAATTCGTAATGATTTT. The chain is built from TRBV12-3 or TRBV12-4 and TRBJ2-3, with D maybe TRBD1 (6 bases). The CDR3 has 14 residues.

This clonotype was counted between two and nine times. V and J are TRBV29-1 and TRBJ2-3; either TRBD1 or TRBD2 may fit D (5 bases each). The germline CDR1 and CDR2 sequences are SQVTM and ANQGSEA. This CDR3 contains 15 residues. Trimming cost V 0 bases and J 2 bases, with 12 bases left between them. Here the CDR3 DNA reads TGCAGCGTTGAAGACCGGGACCGACCCACAGATACGCAGTATTTT. Translation: CSVEDRDRPTDTQYF.

CDR3 sequence (DNA): TGTGCCAGCAGCTTAGGGGCTAGCGGGGGAGGATTCCCCTACAATGAGCAGTTCTTC. Its translation: CASSLGASGGGFPYNEQFF. The chain combines TRBV11-2 with TRBJ2-1; 10 bases agree with TRBD2. J lost 2 bases, V lost 1 base, and 11 bases had no gene match. Germline V gene data show CDR1 as SGHAT and CDR2 as FQNNGV. CDR3 length: 19 amino acids.

This clonotype was detected ten times or more. The rearrangement links TRBV7-2 to TRBJ1-1, with D unresolved. This CDR3 has 13 amino acids. Trimming removed 3 bases from V and 6 bases from J, with 11 bases in between. Germline loops: CDR1 SGHTA, CDR2 FQGNSA. CDR3: CASSFIRDPEAFF. The DNA of the CDR3 is TGTGCCAGCAGCTTTATCCGGGATCCTGAAGCTTTCTTT.

The sample holds many counts of this clonotype. V is TRBV30 and J is TRBJ2-1, with 7 bases that match TRBD2. Germline loops: CDR1 GTSNPN, CDR2 SVGIG (reference sequence). Germline trimming cut 6 bases from V and 0 bases from J; bases unmatched to any gene: 8. The length of the CDR3 is 15 residues. The CDR3 sequence: CACKRGPSSYNEQFF. DNA of the CDR3: TGTGCCTGTAAGCGGGGCCCCTCCTCCTACAATGAGCAGTTCTTC.

Comments on this clonotype: This could be a read error, since a much larger clone is one nucleotide away. The V gene is TRBV27, the J gene TRBJ1-5, with D perhaps matching TRBD1 (6 bases). Germline V lookup: CDR1 MNHEY, CDR2 SMNVEV (reference sequence). This CDR3 comprises 14 residues. V lost 7 bases and J lost 4, with 14 bases in between. CDR3 nucleotides: TGTGCCAGCACGTCCCGGGACATAAATCAGCCCCAGCATTTT. Translation gives CASTSRDINQPQHF.

This clonotype was counted ten times or more. V is TRBV29-1 and J is TRBJ1-1; the D gene is possibly TRBD1 (6 bases). V shed 6 bases and J shed 4 bases, with 18 bases lying between them. The CDR3 is 14 residues long. CDR1 and CDR2 (germline): SQVTM, ANQGSEA. The CDR3: CSVIRTAGATEAFF. DNA for the CDR3: TGCAGCGTAATACGGACCGCGGGGGCCACTGAAGCTTTCTTT.

The genes are TRBV10-3 and TRBJ2-3, with 7 bases that match TRBD1. The CDR3 runs to 13 residues. Trimming at V came to 7 bases and at J to 4 bases, leaving 5 bases not matched to a gene. Looked up from germline, CDR1 is ENHRY and CDR2 is SYGVKD. DNA for the CDR3: TGTGCCATCACTTTCGACAGGGCAGATACGCAGTATTTT. Its translation is CAITFDRADTQYF.

The genes are TRBV24-1 and TRBJ2-3; D call uncertain. The CDR3 runs 13 residues. Germline V gene sequence: CDR1 KGHDR, CDR2 SFDVKD. Trimming shortened V by 7 bases and J by 0 bases, and 7 bases separated the two germline ends. DNA for the CDR3: TGTGCCACCAGAGCACAAAGCACAGATACGCAGTATTTT. Translated: CATRAQSTDTQYF.

This clonotype was recorded a few times. V gene TRBV29-1 combines with J gene TRBJ2-1, with D possibly matching TRBD2 (5 bases). Trimming took 3 bases from V and 5 from J, leaving 14 bases between them. Germline CDR1 SQVTM, CDR2 ANQGSEA. The length of the CDR3 is 14 residues. The DNA for the CDR3 is TGCAGCGTTGATGGACTGAGCCAAAACAATGAGCAGTTCTTC. This gives the protein CSVDGLSQNNEQFF.

The sample holds many counts of this clonotype. Written as DNA, the CDR3 is TGTGCCATCAGTGCGCGGAGCGGGGGCTTTAGGAATGAGCAGTTCTTC. It translates to CAISARSGGFRNEQFF. This rearrangement joins TRBV10-3 to TRBJ2-1; 8 nucleotides align to TRBD2. Germline values: CDR1 ENHRY, CDR2 SYGVKD. This CDR3 has 16 residues. Trimming cost V 4 bases and J 7 bases; bases outside gene matches: 12.

This clonotype was counted only a few times. The rearrangement uses TRBV28 and TRBJ2-2; perhaps D is TRBD1 or TRBD2 (6 bases each). Germline V gene sequence: CDR1 MDHEN, CDR2 SYDVKM. The CDR3 consists of 14 residues. Trimming left V 6 bases short and J 8 bases short, with 16 bases between. In DNA, the CDR3 is TGTGCCAGCAGGCGACAGGAGGGGTTAGGGGAGCTGTTTTTT. This codes for CASRRQEGLGELFF.